Listed below are T cell receptor beta chains from one sample, sequenced in a study of control samples from healthy donors and cancer patients. TCRdb keeps only in-frame clones here, not all; method: immunoSEQ multiplex PCR. Among 130,000 or so clones listed, around nine tenths were seen once. Sequencing was carried out using blood. The source of these receptors is a man aged 40-55 years in good health. Both conserved end residues are part of each CDR3. D genes are given only for firm matches. Size is stated for part of the rows, as once, few or many counts, or as a class when the clone is expanded.

cdr3_nt: TGTGCCAGCAGTTACCGGGGGTTGTACGAGCAGTACTTC
cdr3_aa: CASSYRGLYEQYF
d_call: -
v_call: TRBV6-2/TRBV6-3
j_call: TRBJ2-7
clone_size: -

cdr3_nt: TGCGCCAGCAGTGAGTCCTCAGATACGCAGTATTTT
cdr3_aa: CASSESSDTQYF
d_call: -
v_call: TRBV10-1
j_call: TRBJ2-3
clone_size: -

cdr3_nt: TGTGCCAGCAAAGAGCTAGCCAAAAACATTCAGTACTTC
cdr3_aa: CASKELAKNIQYF
d_call: -
v_call: TRBV27
j_call: TRBJ2-4
clone_size: -

cdr3_nt: TGTGCCAGCGGGTACGAGCAGTACTTC
cdr3_aa: CASGYEQYF
d_call: -
v_call: TRBV12-3/TRBV12-4
j_call: TRBJ2-7
clone_size: -

cdr3_nt: TGTGCCAGCAGTAGAGGTAGCAGCTCCTACGAGCAGTACTTC
cdr3_aa: CASSRGSSSYEQYF
d_call: -
v_call: TRBV27
j_call: TRBJ2-7
clone_size: -

cdr3_nt: TGTGCCAGCAGCCCCCCAGGGGCCTACAATGAGCAGTTCTTC
cdr3_aa: CASSPPGAYNEQFF
d_call: -
v_call: TRBV11-2
j_call: TRBJ2-1
clone_size: -

cdr3_nt: TGTGCCAGCAGTTTTGGGGGGCGGACTAATGAAAAACTGTTTTTT
cdr3_aa: CASSFGGRTNEKLFF
d_call: -
v_call: TRBV27
j_call: TRBJ1-4
clone_size: -

cdr3_nt: TGTGCCAGCAGCTCTGGACAGGGGGTTCTCTCTAATGAAAAACTGTTTTTT
cdr3_aa: CASSSGQGVLSNEKLFF
d_call: TRBD1
v_call: TRBV7-9
j_call: TRBJ1-4
clone_size: -

cdr3_nt: TGTGCCAGCAGCCCACGTGGGGGCAACAATTCACCCCTCCACTTT
cdr3_aa: CASSPRGGNNSPLHF
d_call: -
v_call: TRBV7-3
j_call: TRBJ1-6
clone_size: -

cdr3_nt: TGTGCCAGCAGAAACCCTATTAGAGTCTACGAGCAGTACTTC
cdr3_aa: CASRNPIRVYEQYF
d_call: -
v_call: TRBV6-5
j_call: TRBJ2-7
clone_size: -

cdr3_nt: TGCAGCGTCTCTGTCGTGACAACCACTTCGGGGGGCTACACCTTC
cdr3_aa: CSVSVVTTTSGGYTF
d_call: -
v_call: TRBV29-1
j_call: TRBJ1-2
clone_size: -

cdr3_nt: TGTGCCAGTAGTATCCAGGGTGCTAACTATGGCTACACCTTC
cdr3_aa: CASSIQGANYGYTF
d_call: -
v_call: TRBV19
j_call: TRBJ1-2
clone_size: -

cdr3_nt: TGTGCCAGCAGTGAATGGGACAGGGTAACGACTGAAGCTTTCTTT
cdr3_aa: CASSEWDRVTTEAFF
d_call: TRBD1
v_call: TRBV25-1
j_call: TRBJ1-1
clone_size: -

cdr3_nt: TGTGCCAGCAGCCCCCGGGGGACAGGGGCGGCGGACACAGATACGCAGTATTTT
cdr3_aa: CASSPRGTGAADTDTQYF
d_call: TRBD1
v_call: TRBV9
j_call: TRBJ2-3
clone_size: few

cdr3_nt: TGTGCCAGTAATTTCCGGGGCAGGACCCCTGAAGCTTTCTTT
cdr3_aa: CASNFRGRTPEAFF
d_call: -
v_call: TRBV19
j_call: TRBJ1-1
clone_size: -

cdr3_nt: TGTGCCAGCAGGGAGGGACAGCCCTACAATGAGCAGTTCTTC
cdr3_aa: CASREGQPYNEQFF
d_call: -
v_call: TRBV27
j_call: TRBJ2-1
clone_size: -

cdr3_nt: TGCGCCAGCAGCTTGTTCCGGCCGGATACGCAGTATTTT
cdr3_aa: CASSLFRPDTQYF
d_call: -
v_call: TRBV5-1
j_call: TRBJ2-3
clone_size: -

cdr3_nt: TGTGCCAGCAGAGGAACAGGGTCCGGGTATAGCAATCAGCCCCAGCATTTT
cdr3_aa: CASRGTGSGYSNQPQHF
d_call: -
v_call: TRBV2
j_call: TRBJ1-5
clone_size: -

cdr3_nt: TGCGCCAGCAGCTTAGGGGACGTGAGCTCCTATAATTCACCCCTCCACTTT
cdr3_aa: CASSLGDVSSYNSPLHF
d_call: -
v_call: TRBV5-1
j_call: TRBJ1-6
clone_size: once

cdr3_nt: TGTGCCAGCAGTTTAACCAGAAGGAACACTGAAGCTTTCTTT
cdr3_aa: CASSLTRRNTEAFF
d_call: -
v_call: TRBV28
j_call: TRBJ1-1
clone_size: -

cdr3_nt: TGTGCCAGTAGTATCGCAGATACGCAGTATTTT
cdr3_aa: CASSIADTQYF
d_call: -
v_call: TRBV19
j_call: TRBJ2-3
clone_size: -

cdr3_nt: TGCGCCAGCAGCTTCACCGGGGCGCCTAATGAAAAACTGTTTTTT
cdr3_aa: CASSFTGAPNEKLFF
d_call: -
v_call: TRBV5-1
j_call: TRBJ1-4
clone_size: -

cdr3_nt: TGTGCCAGTAGGCGGGGGGGAGGCGATGAGCAGTTCTTC
cdr3_aa: CASRRGGGDEQFF
d_call: TRBD2
v_call: TRBV27
j_call: TRBJ2-1
clone_size: -

cdr3_nt: TGCAGCGTTGAAGGGTTAGAGCCGCCGTCCGACTATGGCTACACCTTC
cdr3_aa: CSVEGLEPPSDYGYTF
d_call: -
v_call: TRBV29-1
j_call: TRBJ1-2
clone_size: -

cdr3_nt: TGTGCCAGCAGTGGTAACAGGTCCGGAAACACCATATATTTT
cdr3_aa: CASSGNRSGNTIYF
d_call: -
v_call: TRBV2
j_call: TRBJ1-3
clone_size: -

cdr3_nt: TGTGCTAGTGGTTCGACAGGGGTCTCCTACGAGCAGTACTTC
cdr3_aa: CASGSTGVSYEQYF
d_call: TRBD1
v_call: TRBV12-5
j_call: TRBJ2-7
clone_size: -

cdr3_nt: TGTGCCAGCAGCCAGTCGGGTACCGGGGCTGAAGCTTTCTTT
cdr3_aa: CASSQSGTGAEAFF
d_call: -
v_call: TRBV9
j_call: TRBJ1-1
clone_size: -

cdr3_nt: TGTGCCTGGACTGACAGGGGGGATCAGCCCCAGCATTTT
cdr3_aa: CAWTDRGDQPQHF
d_call: TRBD1
v_call: TRBV30
j_call: TRBJ1-5
clone_size: once